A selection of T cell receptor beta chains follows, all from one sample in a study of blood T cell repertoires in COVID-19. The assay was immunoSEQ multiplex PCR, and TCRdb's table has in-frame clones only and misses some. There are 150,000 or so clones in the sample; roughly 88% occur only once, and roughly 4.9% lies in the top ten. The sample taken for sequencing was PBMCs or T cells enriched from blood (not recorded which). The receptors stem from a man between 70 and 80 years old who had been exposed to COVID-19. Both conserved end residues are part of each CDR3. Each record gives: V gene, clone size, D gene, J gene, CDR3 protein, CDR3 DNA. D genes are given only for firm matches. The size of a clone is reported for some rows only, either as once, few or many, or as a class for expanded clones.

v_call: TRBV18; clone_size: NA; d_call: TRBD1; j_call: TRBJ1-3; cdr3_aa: CASSPGTGTGNTIYF; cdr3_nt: TGTGCCAGCTCACCGGGGACAGGGACTGGAAACACCATATATTTT
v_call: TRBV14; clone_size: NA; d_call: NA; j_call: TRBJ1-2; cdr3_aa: CASSQGLSYGYTF; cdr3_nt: TGTGCCAGCAGCCAAGGACTGTCCTATGGCTACACCTTC
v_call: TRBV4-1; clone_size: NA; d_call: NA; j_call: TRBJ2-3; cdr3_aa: CASSDAGRGTQYF; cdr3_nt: TGCGCCAGCAGCGACGCAGGGCGGGGCACGCAGTATTTT
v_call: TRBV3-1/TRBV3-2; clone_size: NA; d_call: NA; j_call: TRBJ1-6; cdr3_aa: CASSQPQGNSPLHF; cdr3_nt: TGTGCCAGCAGTCAGCCCCAGGGGAATTCACCCCTCCACTTT
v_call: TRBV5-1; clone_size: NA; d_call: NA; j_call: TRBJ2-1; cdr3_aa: CASSSDLGRFF; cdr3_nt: TGCGCCAGCAGCTCAGACTTGGGGAGGTTCTTC
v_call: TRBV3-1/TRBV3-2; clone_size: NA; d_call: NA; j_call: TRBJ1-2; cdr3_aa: CASSARGGEGYTF; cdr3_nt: TGTGCCAGCAGCGCAAGGGGAGGAGAGGGCTACACCTTC
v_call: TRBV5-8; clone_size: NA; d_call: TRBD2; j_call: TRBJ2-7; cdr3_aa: CASSRGLAGEQYF; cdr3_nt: TGTGCCAGCAGCCGAGGACTAGCTGGCGAGCAGTACTTC
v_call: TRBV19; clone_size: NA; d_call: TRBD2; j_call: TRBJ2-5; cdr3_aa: CASSTLSGGGWETQYF; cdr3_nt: TGTGCCAGTAGTACCCTCAGCGGGGGGGGCTGGGAGACCCAGTACTTC
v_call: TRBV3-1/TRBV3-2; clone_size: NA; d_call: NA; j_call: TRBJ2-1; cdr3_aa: CASTPSVTYNEQFF; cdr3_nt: TGTGCCAGCACCCCGTCAGTCACCTACAATGAGCAGTTCTTC
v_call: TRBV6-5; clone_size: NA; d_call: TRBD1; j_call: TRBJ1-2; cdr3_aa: CASSSQGAGGYTF; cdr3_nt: TGTGCCAGCAGTAGCCAGGGGGCAGGTGGCTACACCTTC
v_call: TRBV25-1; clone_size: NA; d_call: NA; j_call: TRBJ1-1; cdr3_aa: CASSEYDSLMNTEAFF; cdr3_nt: TGTGCCAGCAGTGAATATGACAGTCTCATGAACACTGAAGCTTTCTTT
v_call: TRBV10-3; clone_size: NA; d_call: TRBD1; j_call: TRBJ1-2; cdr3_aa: CAISDRGPNYGYTF; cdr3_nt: TGTGCCATCAGCGACAGGGGTCCTAACTATGGCTACACCTTC
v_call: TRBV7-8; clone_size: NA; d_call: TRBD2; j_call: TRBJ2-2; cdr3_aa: CASSLMRERSTGELFF; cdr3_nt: TGTGCCAGCAGCTTAATGCGGGAGAGGAGCACCGGGGAGCTGTTTTTT
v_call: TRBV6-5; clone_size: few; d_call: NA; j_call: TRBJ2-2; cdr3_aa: CASSRTVNTGELFF; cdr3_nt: TGTGCCAGCAGTCGGACAGTTAACACCGGGGAGCTGTTTTTT
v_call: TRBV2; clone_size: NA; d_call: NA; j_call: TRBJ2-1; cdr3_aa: CASRGGNYQPLYNEQFF; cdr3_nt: TGTGCCAGCAGGGGGGGTAATTACCAGCCGCTATACAATGAGCAGTTCTTC
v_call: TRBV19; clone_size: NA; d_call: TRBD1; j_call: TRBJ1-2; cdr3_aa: CASGGTGSSPYGYTF; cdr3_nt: TGTGCCAGTGGAGGGACAGGGTCATCCCCCTATGGCTACACCTTC
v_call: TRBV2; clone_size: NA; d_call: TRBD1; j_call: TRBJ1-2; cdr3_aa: CASSGQGNGYTF; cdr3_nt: TGTGCCAGCAGTGGACAGGGTAACGGCTACACCTTC
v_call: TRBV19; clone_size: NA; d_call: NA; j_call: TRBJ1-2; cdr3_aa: CASRRQNYGYTF; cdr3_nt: TGTGCCAGTAGAAGACAGAACTATGGCTACACCTTC
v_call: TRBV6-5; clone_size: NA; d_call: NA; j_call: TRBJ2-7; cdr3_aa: CASSFQFSYEQYF; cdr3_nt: TGTGCCAGCAGTTTTCAGTTCTCCTACGAGCAGTACTTC
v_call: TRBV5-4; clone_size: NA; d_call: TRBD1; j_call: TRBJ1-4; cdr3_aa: CASSFYRGQGEKLFF; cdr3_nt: TGTGCCAGCAGCTTTTACAGGGGGCAGGGGGAAAAACTGTTTTTT
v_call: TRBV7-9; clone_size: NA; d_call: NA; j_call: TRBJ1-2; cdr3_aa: CASSPSPGQGYTF; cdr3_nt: TGTGCCAGCAGCCCAAGTCCAGGGCAGGGCTACACCTTC
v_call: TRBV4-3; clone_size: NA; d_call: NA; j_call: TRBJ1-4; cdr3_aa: CASSQTTGSTNEKLFF; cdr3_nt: TGCGCCAGCAGCCAAACTACAGGGTCGACTAATGAAAAACTGTTTTTT
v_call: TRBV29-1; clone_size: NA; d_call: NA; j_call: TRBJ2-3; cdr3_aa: CSAFRDTDTQYF; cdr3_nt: TGCAGCGCTTTCCGGGACACAGATACGCAGTATTTT
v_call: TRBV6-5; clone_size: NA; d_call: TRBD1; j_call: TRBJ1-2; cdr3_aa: CASSHDRARYGYTF; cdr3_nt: TGTGCCAGCAGCCATGACAGGGCCCGCTATGGCTACACCTTC
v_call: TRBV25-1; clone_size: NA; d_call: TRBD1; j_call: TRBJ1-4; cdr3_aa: CASGGQGTTNEKLFF; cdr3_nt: TGTGCCAGCGGGGGACAGGGAACAACTAATGAAAAACTGTTTTTT
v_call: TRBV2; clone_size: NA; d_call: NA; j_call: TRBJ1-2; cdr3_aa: CASSVEMIYGYTF; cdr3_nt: TGTGCCAGCAGTGTGGAGATGATCTATGGCTACACCTTC
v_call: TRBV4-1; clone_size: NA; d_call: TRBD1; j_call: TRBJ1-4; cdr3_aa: CASSLRQGYNEKLFF; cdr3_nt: TGCGCCAGCAGCTTAAGACAGGGTTATAATGAAAAACTGTTTTTT
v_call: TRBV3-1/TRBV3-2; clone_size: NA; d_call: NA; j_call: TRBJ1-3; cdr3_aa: CASSDTGLSGNTIYF; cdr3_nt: TGTGCCAGCAGTGACACAGGGCTCTCTGGAAACACCATATATTTT
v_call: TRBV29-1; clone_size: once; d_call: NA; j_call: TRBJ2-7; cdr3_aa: CSVDGKNYEQYF; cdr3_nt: TGCAGCGTTGACGGGAAAAACTACGAGCAGTACTTC
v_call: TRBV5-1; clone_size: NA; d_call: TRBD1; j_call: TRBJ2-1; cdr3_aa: CASNIGTGAVDEQFF; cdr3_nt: TGCGCCAGCAACATTGGAACAGGGGCTGTCGATGAGCAGTTCTTC
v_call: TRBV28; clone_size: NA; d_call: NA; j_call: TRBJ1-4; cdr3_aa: CASSLLGREYFEKLFF; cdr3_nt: TGTGCCAGCAGTTTATTAGGCAGGGAATATTTCGAAAAACTGTTTTTT
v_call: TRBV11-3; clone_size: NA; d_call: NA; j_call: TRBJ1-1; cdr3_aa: CASSLGGREAFF; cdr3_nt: TGTGCCAGCAGCCTTGGAGGGCGGGAAGCTTTCTTT
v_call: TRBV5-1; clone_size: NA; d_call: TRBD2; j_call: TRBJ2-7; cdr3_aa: CASSLLAGSSYEQYF; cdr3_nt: TGCGCCAGCAGCTTACTAGCGGGTTCCTCCTACGAGCAGTACTTC